The 3 T cell receptor beta chains given below trace back to one sample, sequenced in a study of blood T cell repertoires in COVID-19 (dated by TCRdb to about 2020). The method was the immunoSEQ multiplex PCR assay. TCRdb re-hosts the immuneACCESS table, in-frame sequences only. Its copies lack some clones; in the studies checked, an unresolved V gene accounts for under half of them, and the cause for the rest is not known. Present in this sample are under 250,000 clones, 92% of which were seen just once. The ten largest clones capture 0.82% of the sample. Material for sequencing was peripheral blood. The receptors derive from a man aged 55 to 69 with COVID-19, enrolled during active disease.

This chain links TRBV5-6 with TRBJ1-2; 7 nucleotides match TRBD1. This CDR3 has 14 residues. Germline assignment: CDR1 SGHDT and CDR2 YYEEEE. The trim removed 3 bases at V and 4 bases at J, leaving 6 bases unmatched. CDR3 in amino acids: CASSSAGQAYGYTF. The CDR3 DNA follows: TGTGCCAGCAGCTCGGCCGGACAGGCCTATGGCTACACCTTC. The variable domain in full, with the rest retrieved from reference TRBV5-6 and TRBJ1-2, is DAGVTQSPTHLIKTRGQQVTLRCSPKSGHDTVSWYQQALGQGPQFIFQYYEEEERQRGNFPDRFSGHQFPNYSSELNVNALLLGDSALYLCASSSAGQAYGYTFGSGTRLTVV.

The chain carries TRBV11-2 and TRBJ2-7; D possibly corresponds to TRBD2 (6 bases). Germline CDR1 is SGHAT and CDR2 is FQNNGV. Trimming shortened V by 1 base and J by 6 bases, and 7 bases separated the two germline ends. The CDR3 extends over 12 amino acids. The CDR3, as DNA: TGTGCCAGCAGCTTAGGAGCGGGCGAGCAGTACTTC. Translating it yields CASSLGAGEQYF.

The chain couples TRBV27 to TRBJ2-7; D is ambiguous. CDR3 length: 14 amino acids. Germline V gene lookup returns CDR1 MNHEY and CDR2 SMNVEV (reference sequence). V dropped 5 bases and J dropped 2 bases, with 13 bases sitting between them. CDR3 residues: CASSPSGRPYEQYF. In DNA form, the CDR3 reads TGTGCCAGCAGTCCCTCGGGTCGCCCCTACGAGCAGTACTTC.